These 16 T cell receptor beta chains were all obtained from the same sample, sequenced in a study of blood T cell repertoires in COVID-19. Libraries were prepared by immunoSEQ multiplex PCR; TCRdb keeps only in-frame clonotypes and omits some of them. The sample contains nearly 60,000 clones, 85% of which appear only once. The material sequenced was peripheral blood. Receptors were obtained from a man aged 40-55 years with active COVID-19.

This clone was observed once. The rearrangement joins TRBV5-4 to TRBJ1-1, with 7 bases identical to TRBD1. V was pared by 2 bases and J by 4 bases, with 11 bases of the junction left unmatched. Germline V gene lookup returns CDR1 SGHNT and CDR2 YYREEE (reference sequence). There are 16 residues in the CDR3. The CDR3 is CASSLSKQGFGTEAFF. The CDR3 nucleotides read TGTGCCAGCAGCTTATCTAAACAGGGGTTTGGCACTGAAGCTTTCTTT.

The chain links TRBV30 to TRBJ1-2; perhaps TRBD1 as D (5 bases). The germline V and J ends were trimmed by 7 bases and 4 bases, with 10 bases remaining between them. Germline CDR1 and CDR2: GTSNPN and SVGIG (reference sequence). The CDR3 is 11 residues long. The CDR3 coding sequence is TGTGCCTTTTGGGGGGGCTATGGCTACACCTTC. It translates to CAFWGGYGYTF.

The CDR3 nucleotides are TGTGCCAGCAGCGCAAACAGGGAGGGGGATGGGACCGGGGAGCTGTTTTTT. This gives the protein CASSANREGDGTGELFF. V gene TRBV21-1 combines with J gene TRBJ2-2; the table calls TRBD2, which could not be checked here. TRBV21-1 is a recognized pseudogene. The CDR3 is made up of 17 amino acids.

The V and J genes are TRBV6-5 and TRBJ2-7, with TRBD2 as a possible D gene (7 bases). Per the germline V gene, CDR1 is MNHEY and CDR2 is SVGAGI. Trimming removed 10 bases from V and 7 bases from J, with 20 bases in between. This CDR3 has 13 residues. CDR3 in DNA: TGTGCCACCGAGGGGGGGGGCGACGAAGAGCAGTACTTC. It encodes CATEGGGDEEQYF.

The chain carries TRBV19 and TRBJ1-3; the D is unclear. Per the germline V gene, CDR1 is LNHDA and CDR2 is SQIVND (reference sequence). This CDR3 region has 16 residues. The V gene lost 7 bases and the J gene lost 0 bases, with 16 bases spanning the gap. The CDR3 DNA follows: TGTGCCAGTACCCGCCCCGGAGTGAGCTCTGGAAACACCATATATTTT. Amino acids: CASTRPGVSSGNTIYF.

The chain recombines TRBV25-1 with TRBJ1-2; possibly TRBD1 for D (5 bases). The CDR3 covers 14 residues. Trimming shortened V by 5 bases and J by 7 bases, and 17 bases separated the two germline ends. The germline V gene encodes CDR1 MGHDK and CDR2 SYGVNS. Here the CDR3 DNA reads TGTGCCAGCAGTACCACAGGTATAACTTCTGGCTACACCTTC. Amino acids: CASSTTGITSGYTF.

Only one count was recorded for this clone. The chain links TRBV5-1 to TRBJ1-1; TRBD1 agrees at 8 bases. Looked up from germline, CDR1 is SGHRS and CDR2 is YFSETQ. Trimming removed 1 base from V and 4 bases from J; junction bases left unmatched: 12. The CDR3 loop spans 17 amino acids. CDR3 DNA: TGCGCCAGCAGCTTGTCGGGCAGGGGGCGTGAGGGCACTGAAGCTTTCTTT. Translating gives CASSLSGRGREGTEAFF.

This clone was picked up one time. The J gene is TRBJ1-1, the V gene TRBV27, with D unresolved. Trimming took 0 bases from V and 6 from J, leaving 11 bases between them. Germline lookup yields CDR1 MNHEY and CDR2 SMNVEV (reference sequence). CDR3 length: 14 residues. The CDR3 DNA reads TGTGCCAGCAGTTTATCAACTGGGCAGCCTGAAGCTTTCTTT. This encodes CASSLSTGQPEAFF.

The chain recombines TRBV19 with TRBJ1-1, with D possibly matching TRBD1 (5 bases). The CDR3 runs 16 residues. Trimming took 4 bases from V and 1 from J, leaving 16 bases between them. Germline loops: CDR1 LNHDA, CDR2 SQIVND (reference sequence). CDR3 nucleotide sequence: TGTGCCAGTAGTAAACAGGAGGGTCGGGGGAACACTGAAGCTTTCTTT. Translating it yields CASSKQEGRGNTEAFF.

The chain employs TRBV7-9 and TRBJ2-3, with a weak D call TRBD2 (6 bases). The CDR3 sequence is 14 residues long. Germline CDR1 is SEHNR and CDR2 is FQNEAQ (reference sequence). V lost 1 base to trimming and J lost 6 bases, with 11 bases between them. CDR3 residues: CASSLELAGDTQYF. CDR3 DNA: TGTGCCAGCAGCTTAGAACTAGCCGGGGATACGCAGTATTTT.

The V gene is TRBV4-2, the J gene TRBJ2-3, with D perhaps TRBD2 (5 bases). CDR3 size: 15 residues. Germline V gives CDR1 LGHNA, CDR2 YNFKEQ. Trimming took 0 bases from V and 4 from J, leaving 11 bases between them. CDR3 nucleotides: TGTGCCAGCAGCCAAGACGCTAGCAGTGCAGATACGCAGTATTTT. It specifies CASSQDASSADTQYF.

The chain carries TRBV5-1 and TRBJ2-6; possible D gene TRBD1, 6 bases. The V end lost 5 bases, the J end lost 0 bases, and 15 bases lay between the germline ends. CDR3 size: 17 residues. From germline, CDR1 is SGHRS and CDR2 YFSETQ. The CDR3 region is CASRRTAPNSGANVLTF. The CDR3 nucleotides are TGCGCCAGCAGGAGGACAGCACCTAACTCTGGGGCCAACGTCCTGACTTTC.

The CDR3 is CASSFRDRGYEQYF. In DNA form, the CDR3 reads TGTGCCAGCAGCTTCCGGGACAGGGGCTACGAGCAGTACTTC. The gene calls are TRBV7-9 and TRBJ2-7, with 10 bases that match TRBD1. V shed 3 bases and J 3 bases; nucleotides not matched to a gene: 2. The CDR3 extends over 14 amino acids. Germline CDR1 SEHNR, CDR2 FQNEAQ (reference sequence).

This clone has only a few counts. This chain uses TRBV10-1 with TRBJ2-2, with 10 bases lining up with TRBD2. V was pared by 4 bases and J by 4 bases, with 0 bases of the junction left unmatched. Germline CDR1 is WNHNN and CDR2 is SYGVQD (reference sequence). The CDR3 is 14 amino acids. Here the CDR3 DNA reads TGCGCCAGCAGTGCTAGCGGGAGCACCGGGGAGCTGTTTTTT. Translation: CASSASGSTGELFF.

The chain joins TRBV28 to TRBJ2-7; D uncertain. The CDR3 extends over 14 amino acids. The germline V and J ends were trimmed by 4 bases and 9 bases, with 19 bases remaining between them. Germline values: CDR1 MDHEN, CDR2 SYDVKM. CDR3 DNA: TGTGCCAGCAGTTCGACTGACCGCGGTTGGAGGCAGTACTTC. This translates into CASSSTDRGWRQYF.

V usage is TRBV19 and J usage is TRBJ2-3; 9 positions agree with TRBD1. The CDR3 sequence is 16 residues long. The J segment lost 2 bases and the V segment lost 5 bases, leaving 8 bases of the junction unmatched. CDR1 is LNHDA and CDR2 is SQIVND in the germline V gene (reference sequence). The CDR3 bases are TGTGCCAGTAGTCCCCACAGGGGGCAAGCCACAGATACGCAGTATTTT. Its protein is CASSPHRGQATDTQYF.